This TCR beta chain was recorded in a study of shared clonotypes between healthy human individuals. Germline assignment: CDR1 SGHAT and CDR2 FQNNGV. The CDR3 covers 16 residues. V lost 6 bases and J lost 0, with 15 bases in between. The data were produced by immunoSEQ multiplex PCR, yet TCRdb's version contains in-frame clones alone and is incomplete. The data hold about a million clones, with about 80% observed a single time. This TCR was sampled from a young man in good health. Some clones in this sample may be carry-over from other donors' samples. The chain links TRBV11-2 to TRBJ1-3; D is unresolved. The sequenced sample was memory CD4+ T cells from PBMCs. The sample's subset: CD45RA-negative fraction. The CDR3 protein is CASRRGSWDSGNTIYF. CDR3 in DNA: TGTGCCAGCAGAAGAGGGTCGTGGGACTCTGGAAACACCATATATTTT.